The 32 T cell receptor beta chains in this list originate from one sample, sequenced in a study of T-cell memory formation after mild COVID-19 (dated by TCRdb to about 2021). The library was produced with 5' RACE. The sequencing machine was an Illumina NovaSeq 6000. TCRdb ran its own pipeline on the public reads, namely fastp trimming at Q25 and MiXCR clone calling, and kept in-frame beta chains. Records with the same CDR3 protein are collapsed into one entry carrying the most frequent genes and DNA. The sample table contains a few hundred thousand distinct CDR3 sequences; only one count was recorded for 19% of them. The ten largest account for around 20% of the sample. The sequenced sample was PBMCs or a T cell subset sorted from them (not recorded which). These receptors were collected from a man aged 18 to 30 who had mild COVID-19 (a few samples of this study predate the infection). The sample titles of this study are shuffled in the database, so cell type and time point are left out; the donor was told from shared clones.

About this clonotype itself: A read error may account for a junction end that differs from germline. The rearrangement joins TRBV6-2 or TRBV6-3 to TRBJ2-5; TRBD1 is a possible D gene (6 bases). The length of the CDR3 is 13 residues. Germline V gene sequence: CDR1 MNHEY, CDR2 SVGEGT. The CDR3 here is CASTVPGQGTQYF. Here the CDR3 DNA reads TGTGCCAGCACCGTCCCGGGACAAGGGACCCAGTACTTC.

The V call is TRBV24-1, the J call TRBJ1-5; D may be TRBD1 (6 bases). Trimming left V 4 bases short and J 4 bases short, with 16 bases between. The CDR3 is made up of 16 amino acids. The germline CDR1 and CDR2 sequences are KGHDR and SFDVKD. CDR3 residues: CATSDSSDSWNQPQHF. The CDR3 region has the DNA TGTGCCACCAGTGACTCCTCGGACAGTTGGAATCAGCCCCAGCATTTT.

This rearrangement joins TRBV21-1 to TRBJ1-1; TRBD1 reflects the table's D call only, with no check against the DNA. TRBV21-1 counts as a pseudogene. There are 14 residues in the CDR3. The CDR3 loop is CASSKKTGNTEAFF. CDR3 nucleotides: TGTGCCAGCAGCAAGAAGACAGGGAACACTGAAGCTTTCTTT.

The chain employs TRBV20-1 and TRBJ2-7, with D maybe TRBD1 (6 bases). The CDR3 contains 13 residues. Germline V CDR1 and CDR2: DFQATT, SNEGSKA (reference sequence). The V and J ends lost 6 bases and 0 bases respectively, with 12 bases between them. For the CDR3, the DNA is TGCAGTGCCCCGAGGGGGAGCTCCTACGAGCAGTACTTC. Its protein is CSAPRGSSYEQYF.

This clonotype was seen a few times. The chain is built from TRBV20-1 and TRBJ2-7, with 7 bases lining up with TRBD2. With 3 bases clipped from V and 5 bases from J, the junction kept 7 bases outside the gene matches. CDR3 length: 13 amino acids. Looked up from germline, CDR1 is DFQATT and CDR2 is SNEGSKA (reference sequence). Here the CDR3 DNA reads TGCAGTGCTAGTAAGGGAGGGCTAAACGAGCAGTACTTC. As protein: CSASKGGLNEQYF.

This clonotype has more than one count but fewer than ten. The chain uses TRBV4-3 and TRBJ2-3, with 7 bases matching TRBD1. Germline CDR1 and CDR2: LGHNA and YSLEER. V was pared by 0 bases and J by 1 base, with 4 bases of the junction left unmatched. CDR3 length: 16 amino acids. CDR3 DNA sequence: TGCGCCAGCAGCCAAGATTTCCAGGGGGGCACAGATACGCAGTATTTT. This translates into CASSQDFQGGTDTQYF.

V is TRBV27 and J is TRBJ2-4; D is unresolved. Trimming took 6 bases from V and 0 from J, leaving 18 bases between them. The CDR3 totals 17 residues. Germline assignment: CDR1 MNHEY and CDR2 SMNVEV (reference sequence). This CDR3 is CASRPSVGRIAKNIQYF. Written as DNA, the CDR3 is TGTGCCAGCAGACCCTCAGTCGGCAGGATAGCCAAAAACATTCAGTACTTC.

In its sample, this clonotype was seen a few times. The chain links TRBV7-3 to TRBJ2-6; tentative D call: TRBD2 (5 bases). The V gene's germline CDR1 is SGHTA and CDR2 FQGTGA. The length of the CDR3 is 16 residues. With 2 bases removed from V and 0 bases from J, the gap between germline ends came to 8 bases. For the CDR3, the DNA is TGTGCCAGCAGCTTAGCGGGTGGCTCTGGGGCCAACGTCCTGACTTTC. It encodes CASSLAGGSGANVLTF.

The gene calls are TRBV18 and TRBJ2-1; no definite D call. The length of the CDR3 is 15 residues. V gave up 3 bases and J gave up 4 bases, with 13 bases separating them. From germline, CDR1 is KGHSH and CDR2 LQKENI. The CDR3 coding sequence is TGTGCCAGCTCACCCGGGCGGTCCGGATACAATGAGCAGTTCTTC. It is translated as CASSPGRSGYNEQFF.

The chain carries TRBV5-1 and TRBJ2-2; no clear D. From germline, CDR1 is SGHRS and CDR2 YFSETQ. V gave up 1 base and J gave up 1 base, with 8 bases separating them. This CDR3 is 15 amino acids long. As DNA, the CDR3 is TGCGCCAGCAGCTTGATGGCGGAGAACACCGGGGAGCTGTTTTTT. This sequence encodes CASSLMAENTGELFF.

The rearrangement uses TRBV10-2 and TRBJ2-1; D remains unclear. The V end lost 10 bases, the J end lost 1 base, and 11 bases lay between the germline ends. The CDR3 loop spans 13 amino acids. Germline V gives CDR1 WSHSY, CDR2 SAAADI. The chain's CDR3 is CATLGGSYNEQFF. Written as DNA, the CDR3 is TGCGCCACCCTGGGTGGATCCTACAATGAGCAGTTCTTC.

This clonotype turned up a few times. This rearrangement joins TRBV7-9 to TRBJ1-5; possible D gene TRBD1, 5 bases. V lost 2 bases and J 7 bases, leaving 12 bases between the germline ends. This CDR3 spans 14 amino acids. From germline, CDR1 is SEHNR and CDR2 FQNEAQ (reference sequence). CDR3 protein: CASSLPGGIQPQHF. The CDR3 bases are TGTGCCAGCAGCTTACCCGGGGGAATACAGCCCCAGCATTTT.

The chain carries TRBV6-2 or TRBV6-3 and TRBJ2-7; no clear D gene. Between the trimmed V and J ends, which lost 2 bases and 8 bases, there was a span of 13 bases. CDR3 length equals 13 residues. Germline V gene sequence: CDR1 MNHEY, CDR2 SVGEGT. The CDR3 loop is CASSYGPAGKQYV. In DNA, the CDR3 is TGTGCCAGCAGTTACGGTCCAGCTGGGAAGCAGTACGTC.

This clonotype was counted only a few times. The V call is TRBV20-1, the J call TRBJ2-1; TRBD2 matches at 11 bases. Germline values: CDR1 DFQATT, CDR2 SNEGSKA (reference sequence). Trimming took 6 bases from V and 4 from J; bases not matched to a gene: 8. The CDR3 has 15 residues. Written as DNA, the CDR3 is TGCAGTGCGAGCCCCACTAGCGGGGGTTACAATGAGCAGTTCTTC. It specifies CSASPTSGGYNEQFF.

This chain joins TRBV29-1 and TRBJ2-3, with 9 bases lining up with TRBD2. The CDR3 consists of 15 residues. The ends lost 7 bases at V and 4 bases at J; junction bases unmatched: 12. Per the germline V gene, CDR1 is SQVTM and CDR2 is ANQGSEA. CDR3 DNA: TGCAGCGGGAACGGAATCCGCGGGGGGGCAGATACGCAGTATTTT. It is translated as CSGNGIRGGADTQYF.

This clonotype appeared a few times. The V and J genes are TRBV2 and TRBJ1-2; D is unresolved. The CDR3 is made up of 12 amino acids. CDR1 and CDR2 (germline): SNHLY, FYNNEI. Trimming took off 11 bases at V and 5 bases at J, with 15 bases between the two ends. CDR3 in DNA: TGTGCCGGAACAAATATGGTTTATGGCTACACCTTC. Its translation is CAGTNMVYGYTF.

V gene TRBV6-2 or TRBV6-3 combines with J gene TRBJ1-5, with 7 bases lining up with TRBD1. Germline-derived CDR1 and CDR2 are MNHEY and SVGEGT. The CDR3 has 13 amino acids. J was trimmed by 9 bases and V by 9 bases; bases with no gene match: 11. In DNA form, the CDR3 reads TGTGCCAGTACTTTTCGACAGGGACCGCCCCAGCATTTT. This gives the protein CASTFRQGPPQHF.

The CDR3 DNA reads as TGTGCCAGCAGTCGCAGGGGGTTTGTCTCTGGGGCCAACGTCCTGACTTTC. Encoded protein: CASSRRGFVSGANVLTF. This sequence joins TRBV2 and TRBJ2-6, with 7 bases fitting TRBD1. This CDR3 has 17 amino acids. Trimming took 5 bases from V and 0 from J; bases not matched to a gene: 7. Germline CDR1 is SNHLY and CDR2 is FYNNEI.

This rearrangement joins TRBV2 to TRBJ2-4, with D hard to call. The germline V gene encodes CDR1 SNHLY and CDR2 FYNNEI. Trimming removed 6 bases from V and 6 bases from J, with 6 bases in between. The CDR3 loop spans 11 amino acids. The CDR3 here is CASRGANIQYF. The CDR3 DNA follows: TGTGCCAGCAGGGGCGCAAACATTCAGTACTTC. Full variable domain (rest looked up from reference TRBV2 and TRBJ2-4): EPEVTQTPSHQVTQMGQEVILRCVPISNHLYFYWYRQILGQKVEFLVSFYNNEISEKSEIFDDQFSVERPDGSNFTLKIRSTKLEDSAMYFCASRGANIQYFGAGTRLSVL.

The V gene is TRBV29-1, the J gene TRBJ1-2, with D possibly being TRBD1 (5 bases). Trimming removed 5 bases at V and 2 bases at J, with 9 bases between. This CDR3 region has 12 residues. CDR1 and CDR2 from the germline V gene are SQVTM and ANQGSEA. Written as DNA, the CDR3 is TGCAGCGTTAGCTACAGGAACTATGGCTACACCTTC. Protein: CSVSYRNYGYTF.

Ten or more counts support this clonotype. The rearrangement links TRBV5-1 to TRBJ2-7; D is ambiguous. Trimming removed 5 bases at V and 3 bases at J, with 15 bases between. This CDR3 spans 14 amino acids. Germline V gene lookup returns CDR1 SGHRS and CDR2 YFSETQ. CDR3 bases: TGCGCCAGCAGTTCCAAGGAGCGAGTCTACGAGCAGTACGTC. Translating it yields CASSSKERVYEQYV.

In this sample, this clonotype turned up a few times. The chain recombines TRBV30 with TRBJ1-1; D is perhaps TRBD1 (5 bases). The CDR3 has 11 amino acids. V was cut by 5 bases and J by 4 bases, with 8 bases left in between. Germline CDR1 GTSNPN, CDR2 SVGIG (reference sequence). This chain's CDR3 is CAWGQATEAFF. CDR3 in DNA: TGTGCCTGGGGACAAGCCACTGAAGCTTTCTTT.

The chain combines TRBV14 with TRBJ2-5; D perhaps matches TRBD1 (7 bases). Germline CDR1 and CDR2: SGHDN and FVKESK. The CDR3 is made up of 16 amino acids. Trimming took 1 base from V and 4 from J, leaving 16 bases between them. CDR3 amino acids: CASSQVGGGGTETQYF. Here the CDR3 DNA reads TGTGCCAGCAGCCAAGTTGGAGGGGGCGGAACAGAGACCCAGTACTTC.

This clonotype was observed many times. This sequence joins TRBV2 and TRBJ2-6; the D is unclear. Looked up from germline, CDR1 is SNHLY and CDR2 is FYNNEI. V lost 2 bases and J 2 bases, leaving 7 bases between the germline ends. The length of the CDR3 is 15 residues. The CDR3 is CASSESDAGANVLTF. CDR3 nucleotides: TGTGCCAGCAGTGAATCGGACGCTGGGGCCAACGTCCTGACTTTC.

This clonotype was observed a few times. The chain uses TRBV5-1 and TRBJ2-3, with 12 nucleotides matching TRBD1. The junction had 4 bases not matched to a gene; V was cut back by 1 base and J by 4 bases. Germline V gives CDR1 SGHRS, CDR2 YFSETQ. The CDR3 loop spans 16 amino acids. CDR3 amino acids: CASSLSGTGGADTQYF. The CDR3 nucleotides read TGCGCCAGCAGCTTGTCTGGGACAGGGGGCGCAGATACGCAGTATTTT.

The gene calls are TRBV18 and TRBJ2-3; the match to TRBD1 covers 8 bases. Germline V gene lookup returns CDR1 KGHSH and CDR2 LQKENI. This CDR3 comprises 15 residues. The V gene end was trimmed by 8 bases and the J gene end by 6 bases; junction bases not matched to a gene: 13. The CDR3 coding sequence is TGTGCCAGCCAACTTATTCAGGGGGCGGCTGATACGCAGTATTTT. It is translated as CASQLIQGAADTQYF.

V is TRBV7-6 and J is TRBJ2-7; either TRBD1 or TRBD2 may supply D (7 bases each). The length of the CDR3 is 14 residues. V dropped 4 bases and J dropped 3 bases, with 13 bases sitting between them. Germline V gene lookup returns CDR1 SGHVS and CDR2 FNYEAQ. The CDR3 sequence: CASSSQGRVYEQYF. The CDR3 nucleotides are TGTGCCAGCAGCTCACAGGGGAGGGTCTACGAGCAGTACTTC.

This clonotype was seen more than once but under ten times. The J gene is TRBJ2-7, the V gene TRBV12-3 or TRBV12-4; 10 bases are shared with TRBD2. The CDR3 has 15 amino acids. Germline trimming cut 7 bases from V and 0 bases from J; bases unmatched to any gene: 6. The CDR3 loop reads CASTNSGGSSYEQYF. DNA of the CDR3: TGTGCCAGCACCAATAGCGGGGGGAGCTCCTACGAGCAGTACTTC.

A few counts support this clonotype. In nucleotides, the CDR3 is TGCAGCGTTGAGTTGCAGGGGACAGATACGCAGTATTTT. As protein: CSVELQGTDTQYF. V gene TRBV29-1 combines with J gene TRBJ2-3, with D perhaps TRBD1 (6 bases). Germline CDR1 is SQVTM and CDR2 is ANQGSEA. Between the trimmed V and J ends, which lost 3 bases and 3 bases, there was a span of 10 bases. CDR3 length: 13 amino acids.

A few counts support this clonotype. The chain links TRBV7-6 to TRBJ1-2; D is unresolved. The CDR3 totals 13 residues. V lost 3 bases to trimming and J lost 7 bases, with 12 bases between them. Germline lookup yields CDR1 SGHVS and CDR2 FNYEAQ. CDR3 coding DNA: TGTGCCAGCAGCTTCGCGGGCGTTCGTGGCTACACCTTC. This encodes CASSFAGVRGYTF.

This clonotype was observed many times. This chain uses TRBV7-9 with TRBJ2-1; D is undetermined. This CDR3 contains 12 residues. Germline V gene sequence: CDR1 SEHNR, CDR2 FQNEAQ (reference sequence). The V end was cut by 5 bases, the J end by 10 bases, with 12 bases between. The CDR3 reads CASSLLGAEQFF. DNA for the CDR3: TGTGCCAGCAGCCTCCTAGGAGCCGAGCAGTTCTTC.

This clonotype turned up a few times. The chain has TRBV18 and TRBJ1-4; 8 positions agree with TRBD1. The length of the CDR3 is 13 residues. Losses at the gene ends were 3 bases for V and 8 bases for J; bases not matched to a gene: 2. Germline lookup yields CDR1 KGHSH and CDR2 LQKENI. The CDR3, as DNA: TGTGCCAGCTCACCTCGGACAGGGGAAAAACTGTTTTTT. Protein product: CASSPRTGEKLFF.